This T cell receptor (beta chain) was sequenced during a study of PD-1 and CTLA-4 blockade in melanoma. CDR3 length: 12 amino acids. Trimming took off 5 bases at V and 7 bases at J, with 9 bases between the two ends. Germline V CDR1 and CDR2: SNHLY, FYNNEI. Data came from immunoSEQ multiplex PCR; TCRdb stores just in-frame clones and leaves some out. The sample yields over 25,000 clones, around nine tenths seen once. The TCR was taken from a human donor with melanoma. The sample here was CD8+ T cells from peripheral blood, taken before anti-PD-1 treatment. The rearrangement links TRBV2 to TRBJ2-1; D gene unclear. CDR3 loop: CASSPGPNEQFF. CDR3 coding DNA: TGTGCCAGCAGTCCCGGACCTAATGAGCAGTTCTTC.